This T cell receptor beta chain was profiled in a study of shared clonotypes between healthy human individuals. V lost 2 bases, J lost 12 bases, and 5 bases stayed unmatched. The CDR3 covers 13 residues. Germline V lookup: CDR1 SGHTA, CDR2 FQGTGA. The authors split each subset's genomic DNA evenly across several immunoSEQ plates. The repertoire was sequenced with immunoSEQ multiplex PCR; TCRdb's copy has only in-frame clones and lacks some. The sample records 1 million to 1.2 million clones, around three quarters being singletons. The sample consisted of memory CD4+ T cells from PBMCs. Subset in this sample: CD45RA-negative fraction. The chain combines TRBV7-3 with TRBJ2-1, with 9 bases fitting TRBD2. The receptor comes from a man aged 18 to 29 in good health. Some clones in this sample may be carry-over from other donors' samples. CDR3 nucleotides: TGTGCCAGCAGCTTAGGTCTAGCGGGGACGCAGTTCTTC. This codes for CASSLGLAGTQFF.